These 16 T cell receptor beta chains were all obtained from the same sample, sequenced in a study of tumor-infiltrating lymphocytes in primary liver carcinoma (dated by TCRdb to the late 2010s). Without any cell sorting, total RNA and DNA were extracted together from around 20-30 mg of bulk tissue using the AllPrep DNA/RNA mini kit. The data were produced on an Illumina HiSeq 2500. Starting from approximately 500 ng total RNA, TCRbeta-specific cDNA was produced by reverse transcription with a constant-region primer and ProtoScript II reverse transcriptase. The TCRbeta libraries were prepared through three rounds of nested multiplex PCR following a slightly modified ARM-PCR procedure. The first two PCR rounds used multiplex TRBV1-TRBV30 forward primers with a Cbeta reverse primer, each for 10 to 11 cycles. Using fastp trimming at Q25 and MiXCR clonotype assembly, TCRdb reanalyzed the public sequencing data and kept in-frame beta chains. Records with the same CDR3 protein are collapsed into one entry carrying the most frequent genes and DNA. This sample holds 95,000 to 150,000 distinct CDR3 sequences; 60% to 70% were observed only once. Of the sample, roughly 8.8% falls within the top ten clones.

Sequencing used liver tumor tissue from sampling region 1. The meaning of the sample's cell subset or site label: tumor region T1, superior pole. These receptors were taken from a woman aged 55-70 years with primary liver carcinoma and hepatitis B virus infection.

As to this clonotype: At one end the junction does not follow the germline gene, possibly because of a read error. The rearrangement uses TRBV11-2 and TRBJ1-1, with D possibly TRBD1 on 6 matching bases. The length of the CDR3 is 16 residues. Germline lookup yields CDR1 SGHAT and CDR2 FQNNGV. CDR3 region: CAISLDPCRGSTEAFF. In nucleotides, the CDR3 is TGTGCCATCAGCTTAGATCCCTGTAGGGGGAGCACTGAAGCTTTCTTT. The whole variable domain, remainder taken from reference TRBV11-2 and TRBJ1-1, is EAGVAQSPRYKIIEKRQSVAFWCNPISGHATLYWYQQILGQGPKLLIQFQNNGVVDDSQLPKDRFSAERLKGVDSTLKIQPAKLEDSAVYLCAISLDPCRGSTEAFFGQGTRLTVV.

Comment on this clonotype: The CDR3 ends on some other residue instead of the conserved phenylalanine or tryptophan, so this is likely a read error. This chain uses TRBV11-3 with TRBJ1-1; 8 positions agree with TRBD1. This CDR3 contains 17 residues. Germline V gene lookup returns CDR1 SGHNT and CDR2 YENEEA. CDR3 sequence reads: CASSSQLSTGVRAEAFL. CDR3 sequence (DNA): TGTGCAAGCAGCTCCCAACTATCGACAGGGGTGAGGGCTGAAGCTTTCCTT.

Details on this clonotype: The junction shows a germline mismatch at one end, possibly a read error. CDR3 sequence (DNA): TGTGCCAGCAGCCGCGTGATGGACAGGCCCTGGAATGGCTGCACCTTC. Translating it yields CASSRVMDRPWNGCTF. This chain connects TRBV11-1 to TRBJ1-2, with 7 bases aligning to TRBD1. The germline CDR1 and CDR2 sequences are SGHAT and FQDESV (reference sequence). CDR3 length: 16 residues.

On this clonotype itself: At one boundary the junction diverges from the germline segment, which might be a read error. This sequence joins TRBV6-1 and TRBJ2-6; D might be TRBD1 or TRBD2, each matching 5 bases. CDR1 and CDR2 from the germline V gene are MNHNS and SASEGT. CDR3 length equals 15 residues. The CDR3 loop reads CANSEQRAGASVLTF. DNA for the CDR3: TGTGCCAACAGTGAACAGAGGGCTGGGGCCAGCGTCCTGACTTTC.

This clonotype was seen at least ten times. This rearrangement joins TRBV12-3 or TRBV12-4 to TRBJ2-5; TRBD2 matches at 15 bases. With V trimmed by 5 bases and J by 5 bases, 9 bases remained unmatched. The CDR3 is 17 amino acids. The CDR3 spells CASSRGLAGGSGETQYF. In DNA, the CDR3 is TGTGCCAGCAGTCGAGGACTAGCGGGAGGGTCCGGGGAGACCCAGTACTTC.

Remarks on this clonotype: A much larger clone lies one base from this, so it may be a read error. Here the CDR3 reads CAWSATSGVYNEQFF. The DNA of the CDR3 is TGTGCCTGGAGTGCAACTAGCGGGGTCTACAATGAGCAGTTCTTC. The chain carries TRBV30 and TRBJ2-1; 10 bases agree with TRBD2. This CDR3 comprises 15 residues. Germline assignment: CDR1 GTSNPN and CDR2 SVGIG (reference sequence). The ends lost 1 base at V and 3 bases at J; junction bases unmatched: 3.

About this clonotype itself: A much bigger clone sits one base away, suggesting this may be a read error. The CDR3 loop is CASKTSGSWFEELFF. The CDR3 nucleotides are TGTGCCAGCAAGACTAGCGGGAGTTGGTTCGAGGAGCTGTTTTTT. The chain recombines TRBV6-5 with TRBJ2-2, with TRBD2 identical over 12 bases. The V gene end was trimmed by 7 bases and the J gene end by 10 bases; junction bases not matched to a gene: 10. CDR3 length: 15 residues. Looked up from germline, CDR1 is MNHEY and CDR2 is SVGAGI.

About this clonotype: This could be a read error, since a much larger clone is one nucleotide away. The gene calls are TRBV6-1 and TRBJ1-1; 7 bases are a match to TRBD1. Germline values: CDR1 MNHNS, CDR2 SASEGT. This CDR3 comprises 17 residues. CDR3 sequence (DNA): TGTGCCAGCAGGAGAGACAGGGTAGGAGAACTGAACACTGAAACTTTCTTT. Protein sequence: CASRRDRVGELNTETFF.

V gene TRBV28 combines with J gene TRBJ2-3; D may be TRBD1 (5 bases). Trimming shortened V by 2 bases and J by 4 bases, and 16 bases separated the two germline ends. Germline V gene lookup returns CDR1 MDHEN and CDR2 SYDVKM. The CDR3 spans 16 residues. The CDR3 here is CASSLVGQIGADTQYF. CDR3 DNA sequence: TGTGCCAGCAGTTTAGTGGGCCAAATAGGGGCAGATACGCAGTATTTT.

On this clonotype itself: It may be a read error: a sequence one base away is much more abundant. The chain links TRBV5-1 to TRBJ1-2, with 7 bases lining up with TRBD1. This CDR3 is built from 18 residues. V shed 5 bases, J shed 1 base, and the junction held 17 bases outside the gene matches. CDR1 SGHRS and CDR2 YFSETQ come from the germline V gene. CDR3 loop: CASSPNPGGMNLNYGYTF. The CDR3 DNA follows: TGCGCCAGCAGTCCGAATCCAGGGGGGATGAATCTTAACTATGGCTACACCTTC.

As to this clonotype: The missing conserved phenylalanine or tryptophan at the end of this CDR3 makes a read error likely. Because the CDR3's place on the DNA is in doubt, the DNA is left out and the CDR3 is given as listed by TCRdb. This chain uses TRBV11-2 with TRBJ1-2. The CDR3 extends over 11 residues, inclusive of both ends. Germline V lookup: CDR1 SGHAT, CDR2 FQNNGV. CDR3 in amino acids: CASSFAYGNTS.

Worth noting for this clonotype: A much larger clone is a single base away; this may be a read error. V and J are TRBV4-1 and TRBJ2-3, with a weak D call TRBD2 (6 bases). Germline loops: CDR1 MGHRA, CDR2 YSYEKL. The CDR3 has 16 amino acids. V shed 0 bases and J shed 0 bases, with 10 bases lying between them. The CDR3 is CASSQDRRASTDTQYF. The CDR3 region has the DNA TGCGCCAGCAGCCAAGATAGGAGGGCTAGCACAGATACGCAGTATTTT.

Of note for this clonotype: Given a much more abundant clone one base away, this may be a read error. Here the CDR3 omits its conserved ending phenylalanine or tryptophan, so a read error is the likely source. The rearrangement uses TRBV11-2 and TRBJ2-1; D is ambiguous. Germline-derived CDR1 and CDR2 are SGHAT and FQNNGV. The CDR3 extends over 16 amino acids. CDR3 nucleotide sequence: TGCGCCAGCAGCCAAGACCCTCTGGGCCGTCGCGATGAGCAGTTCATC. Translating it yields CASSQDPLGRRDEQFI.

Concerning this clonotype itself: One end of the junction is discordant with germline, which a read error may explain. The chain carries TRBV11-2 and TRBJ2-2, with D possibly being TRBD2 (5 bases). CDR1 is SGHAT, CDR2 FQNNGV, per germline. The CDR3 is 13 amino acids. The CDR3 DNA sequence: TGTGTAAGCAGCTTAGATAGGACTGGGGAGCTGCTTTTT. Its protein is CVSSLDRTGELLF.

Remarks on this clonotype: Given the absence of the conserved phenylalanine or tryptophan at the CDR3 end, a read error is likely. The chain is built from TRBV29-1 and TRBJ2-2; 7 bases are shared with TRBD2. With V trimmed by 6 bases and J by 4 bases, 8 bases remained unmatched. Germline lookup yields CDR1 SQVTM and CDR2 ANQGSEA. The CDR3 totals 14 residues. CDR3 loop: CSVSDTSVTGELFY. The CDR3 coding sequence is TGCAGCGTCTCCGATACTAGCGTCACCGGGGAGCTGTTTTAT.

The count of this clonotype is one. The missing conserved phenylalanine or tryptophan at the end of this CDR3 makes a read error likely. The chain employs TRBV11-2 and TRBJ2-1; TRBD2 aligns across 8 bases. The length of the CDR3 is 14 residues. Germline V gene lookup returns CDR1 SGHAT and CDR2 FQNNGV. V dropped 1 base and J dropped 8; count of bases not matched to a gene: 4. CDR3: CASSLAGGPHEQFL. As DNA, the CDR3 is TGTGCCAGCAGCTTAGCGGGAGGGCCGCATGAGCAGTTCCTT.